The subject of this entry is one TCR beta chain. No antigen is known for it. The data derive from a study of OX40 agonist ivuxolimab in advanced cancers. About the research overall: Hepatocellular carcinoma, melanoma, renal cell or head and neck cancer affected the dose-escalation patients.

The method was immunoSEQ multiplex PCR; TCRdb's version includes in-frame clones alone and lacks a portion of them. The data contain roughly 49,000 clones, approximately 79% of them singletons. Study results and caveats: At 0.1 to 3.0 mg/kg and by week 6, clonal expansion occurred in CD4+ and CD8+ blood T cells. Antigen targets of the expanded peripheral T cells went undetermined. In general, CD8+ T cells held more expanded clones than CD4+ did, on average.

The germline V and J ends were trimmed by 3 bases and 6 bases, with 12 bases remaining between them. Germline V lookup: CDR1 MGHDK, CDR2 SYGVNS. The CDR3 is 13 residues long. The sample was CD4+ or CD8+ T cells sorted from blood, taken in a trial of the OX40 agonist ivuxolimab. This sequence originates from an adult with an advanced solid tumor such as melanoma, head and neck, liver or kidney cancer. The chain combines TRBV25-1 with TRBJ2-7; perhaps D is TRBD1 or TRBD2 (5 bases each). The CDR3 DNA is TGTGCCAGCAGTGACCTTAAGGGGACCGAGCAGTACTTC. Its translation: CASSDLKGTEQYF.